This note documents a single T cell receptor (beta chain) sequence. This clone's antigen is unknown. Per-nucleotide qualities are absent, and no much larger clonotype sits a single base away. Libraries were made using the immunoSEQ multiplex PCR assay. A mixture of 60 forward primers for TCR Vbeta segments and 13 reverse primers for TCR Jbeta segments was used in the multiplex PCR. A multiplex PCR assay on genomic DNA amplified the CDR3 region of rearranged TCR beta genes. On the Illumina HiSeq System, the amplified TCR beta libraries were sequenced as 87-base-pair reads. The authors processed their data as follows. A later analysis tallied 75 million to 95 million unique TCR beta chains across the 640 or so repertoires, and around 10 million of those chains were shared by two or more donors. Raw reads were error-corrected and collapsed into unique sequences with a nearest-neighbor algorithm that merged closely related sequences to remove PCR and sequencing errors. CDR3 sequences were aligned to IMGT reference sequences to assign V, D and J gene segments. For a sequence to be retained, a match of at least six nucleotides was required to both a V gene segment and a J gene segment. A rearrangement was called productive if the CDR3 had no stop codons and remained in frame with V and J, and every other rearrangement was called non-productive. CDR3 was defined according to IMGT convention as the region running from the second conserved V-encoded cysteine to the conserved J-encoded phenylalanine. In an earlier analysis of approximately 500 of the donors, sequences lacking an unambiguous match to a single V gene segment were excluded. An earlier analysis of 587 of the donors called V segments functional above 56.7% productive rearrangements and segregating when the between-donor standard deviation exceeded 5%. A statistical classification framework was built for diagnosing cytomegalovirus status from the catalog of TCR beta chain sequences. In a later analysis, V and J genes were assigned by comparing TCR nucleotide sequences against IMGT/GENE-DB human TR gene sequences. Using the TCRdist pipeline, a later analysis assigned CDR3 sequences along with most-parsimonious VDJ recombination scenarios. A later analysis defined each TCR beta chain by its CDR3 amino acid sequence plus V-gene family, and excluded reads lacking a unique V-gene family. A later analysis removed nearly 600 highly shared, low-generation-probability nucleotide sequences to deal with suspected cross-contamination and a sequencing artifact. In a later analysis, a clonal expansion index was calculated for each public chain from normalized within-repertoire ranks of inferred template counts. In a later analysis, generation probabilities were computed using a VDJ recombination model fitted to out-of-frame rearrangements, and the results were checked against IGoR. In a later analysis, hypergeometric tests were used to score TCR-TCR, TCR-HLA and TCR-CMV co-occurrence, with a repertoire-size bias correction applied to TCR pairs. A later analysis estimated false discovery rates by permuting HLA or CMV assignments 20 times. In a later analysis, co-occurring TCRs were grouped with DBSCAN, and TCRdist sequence similarity was added when clustering was performed within HLA-allele-positive subsets. Repertoires with fewer than 30,000 or more than 120,000 public chains, plus five repertoires with anomalous nucleotide sharing, were excluded from co-occurrence clustering. As stored in TCRdb, this immuneACCESS dataset retains in-frame rearrangements with V and J assigned. A fraction of the clones does not appear; measured against another copy, unresolved V genes explain less than half of the discrepancy, and the remainder lacks a known reason. That table furnishes V, J and clone size, whereas the DNA furnished D and trimming. The sample has about 130,000 clones on record, around 75% of them singletons. Of the sample, 3% to 4% is held by the ten largest clones.

The data belong to a study of cytomegalovirus exposure and HLA in healthy donors (dated by TCRdb to 2015 to 2018). With regard to the full study: In an earlier analysis of 450 to 750 of the donors, around 290 Gb of sequence data and roughly 100 million unique TCR beta sequences from about 179 million T cells were reported. An early release covering roughly 580 HLA-typed donors comprised about 320 gigabases of sequencing data and around 86 million unique TCR sequences. The genetic ancestry cluster associated with self-reported Caucasian donors included approximately 85% of the approximately 400 genotyped donors. The study aimed to test whether signatures of past pathogen exposure could be identified by cataloging public T cell receptors. Using immunosequencing, the study profiled T cell repertoires from about 620 subjects and related those repertoires to cytomegalovirus serostatus. In addition to the first cohort of hundreds of subjects, a separate validation cohort of 120 different subjects was used. To predict cytomegalovirus infection status, the study combined high-throughput TCR immunosequencing, statistical association of individual TCRs with disease status, and machine learning. A later analysis re-analyzed previously published TCR beta repertoires from 550 to 700 donors and added high-resolution HLA genotyping to study TCR occurrence patterns. Rather than using new phenotypic data, the later analysis identified candidate immune exposures from TCR beta sequences and from how often those sequences occurred across donors. In an earlier analysis of 500 to 650 of the donors, high-throughput TCR beta sequencing was used to judge whether each TCR beta V gene segment behaved as functional or pseudogenic. Alongside the repertoire data, information on donor age, sex, ethnicity and CMV serostatus was compiled. In a later genetic analysis, genome-wide SNP genotypes for about 55% of the 666 donors were used, and that subset was treated as a discovery cohort. All discovery cohort repertoires had been generated on a single sequencing platform. Class I and class II HLA loci were covered by the typing at four-digit resolution. The number of typed donors differed by locus: roughly 620-630 for A, B, C, DRB1 and DQB1; 500 to 550 for DQA1; fewer than 610 for DPA1; and about 470 for DPB1. About five DR-DQ haplotypes were handled as single units for association and clustering, since linkage in the cohort was strong. Among 300 to 500 genotyped donors of the cohort, an average of about 220,000 unique TCR beta nucleotide sequences was sequenced per donor, of which 15% to 20% were non-productive.

What the study reported, not specific to this receptor: A later genetic analysis reported fewer N-insertions in productive TCRs among donors in an Asian-associated ancestry cluster than the roughly 720-donor mean. In an earlier analysis of about 540 of the donors, most TCR beta V segments were observed in productive rearrangements about 87% or about 30% of the time, broadly matching IMGT annotations. It was suggested by the authors that the approach could potentially be generalized to other disease states and immunological phenotypes. The study gave a list of 150 to 200 TCR beta chains associated with cytomegalovirus. A group of highly shared sequence variants was considered likely to be a technical artifact of the sequencing pipeline. In a later analysis, HLA-associated TCR beta chains were found to be more clonally expanded and to have lower generation probabilities than equally common non-associated chains. A further reported finding was that TCR beta sequences accurately predicted the HLA-A and HLA-B alleles for most subjects in the first cohort. This cohort had only TCR beta chains sequenced, and the lack of alpha or paired-chain data limited which features could be detected. When HLA alleles, especially DR and DQ, strongly co-occurred, TCR associations were difficult to assign to individual alleles. Over 15 rarely observed V segments, including chromosome 9 orphons, were excluded from the earlier analysis of approximately 500 of the donors because counts were too low. The 87-base-pair reads could not distinguish some IMGT-functional V segments, including TRBV6-2 and TRBV6-3, so those segments were excluded. Specific HLA alleles were associated with 16,951 TCR beta sequences at a false discovery rate of 0.05 in a later analysis. In a later genetic analysis, a missense DCLRE1C variant was associated with V-gene and J-gene trimming of TCR beta chains, and the association was replicated in an independent cohort. In vitro tests confirmed that a few of the cytomegalovirus-associated TCR beta chains recognize cytomegalovirus antigens. A later analysis found that most CMV-associated TCR beta chains appeared HLA-restricted, with HLA associations seemingly driven largely by CMV exposure. In a later analysis, several top co-occurrence clusters were reported to appear linked to parvovirus B19, influenza, CMV and Epstein-Barr virus. In both the original and validation cohorts, the classifier was reported to diagnose cytomegalovirus status with high specificity and sensitivity. Roughly uniform sequencing depth across donors was assumed in presence/absence analyses, although this assumption may not hold. Most TCR sequences were seen in very few donors, while some public TCRs were found in many individuals. For the cohort, immune exposure information was limited to CMV serostatus. In a later analysis, the rate of TCR association differed among HLA loci, with DRB1 alleles having the most associated TCRs and HLA-C alleles having the fewest. Because some donors lacked HLA typing at each locus, the association tests relied only on the typed subset. Correlated functional status among segregating V segments might be attributable to linkage disequilibrium, but an unknown experimental factor could not be ruled out.

The trim is 1 base for V and 4 bases for J, with a gap of 16 bases between the germline ends. Taken from the germline V gene, the CDR1 and CDR2 loops are MNHNS and SASEGT. The CDR3 sequence holds 16 residues, the cysteine and phenylalanine included. Kept here is only the CDR3 DNA, which spans 48 bases and is read in frame from base 1. The cohort consisted of hundreds of healthy bone marrow donors. At the time of sampling, every cohort member was nominally healthy, though immune exposures that went unrecorded were likely present. The donor tested CMV seronegative and was one of the 352 seronegative cohort members. Every donor gave a peripheral blood sample, and the peripheral blood mononuclear cells from that sample were used for TCR beta sequencing. The Qiagen DNeasy Blood Extraction Kit was used to extract genomic DNA from the blood cell samples.

This TCR came from a woman aged 50 to 65 in good health and CMV-seronegative. Sequences were obtained from PBMCs. The V and J genes are TRBV6-1 and TRBJ1-1; D gene: possibly TRBD1, on 6 matching bases. The sequenced DNA: TGTGCCAGCAGTGAAGAGCTACAGGGCGTTCGCACTGAAGCTTTCTTT. Its coded protein is CASSEELQGVRTEAFF.